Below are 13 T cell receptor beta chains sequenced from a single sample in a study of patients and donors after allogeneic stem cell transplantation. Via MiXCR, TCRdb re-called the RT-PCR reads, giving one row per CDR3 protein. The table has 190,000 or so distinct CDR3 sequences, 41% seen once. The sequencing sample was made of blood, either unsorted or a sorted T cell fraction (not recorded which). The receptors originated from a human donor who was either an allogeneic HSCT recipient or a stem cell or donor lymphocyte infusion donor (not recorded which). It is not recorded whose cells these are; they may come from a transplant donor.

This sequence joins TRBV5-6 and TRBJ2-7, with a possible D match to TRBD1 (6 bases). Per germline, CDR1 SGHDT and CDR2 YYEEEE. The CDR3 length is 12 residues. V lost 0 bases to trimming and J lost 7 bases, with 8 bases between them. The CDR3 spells CASSLATGEQYF. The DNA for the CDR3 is TGTGCCAGCAGCTTGGCCACAGGGGAGCAGTACTTC.

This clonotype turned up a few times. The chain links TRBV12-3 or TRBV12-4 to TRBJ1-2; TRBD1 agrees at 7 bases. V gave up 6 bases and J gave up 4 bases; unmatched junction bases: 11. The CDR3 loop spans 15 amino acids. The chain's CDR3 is CASSRQGPHPYGYTF. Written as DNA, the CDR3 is TGTGCCAGCAGCCGACAGGGTCCGCACCCCTATGGCTACACCTTC.

CDR3 protein: CASSPRTRDNEQFF. The CDR3 coding sequence is TGTGCCAGCAGTCCCCGGACTAGAGACAATGAGCAGTTCTTC. The chain links TRBV12-3 or TRBV12-4 to TRBJ2-1; 7 bases map to TRBD2. V shed 5 bases and J 5 bases; nucleotides not matched to a gene: 6. The CDR3 has 14 residues.

The CDR3 DNA sequence: TGTGCCAGCAGTCGGACTAGCGGGTACGAGCAGTACTTC. Translating it yields CASSRTSGYEQYF. The V call is TRBV6-1, the J call TRBJ2-7, with 11 bases identical to TRBD2. CDR3 length equals 13 residues. The ends lost 5 bases at V and 4 bases at J; junction bases unmatched: 1. Looked up from germline, CDR1 is MNHNS and CDR2 is SASEGT.

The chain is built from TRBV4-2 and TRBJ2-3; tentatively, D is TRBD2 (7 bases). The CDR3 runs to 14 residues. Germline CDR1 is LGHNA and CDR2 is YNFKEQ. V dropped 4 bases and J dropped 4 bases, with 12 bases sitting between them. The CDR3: CASSPGGGSDTQYF. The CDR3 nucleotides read TGTGCCAGCAGCCCGGGGGGCGGCTCAGATACGCAGTATTTT.

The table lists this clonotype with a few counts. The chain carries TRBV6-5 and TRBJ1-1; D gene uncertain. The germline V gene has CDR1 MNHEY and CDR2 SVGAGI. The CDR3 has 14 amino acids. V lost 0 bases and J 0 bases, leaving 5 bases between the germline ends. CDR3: CASSYSRVNTEAFF. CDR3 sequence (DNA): TGTGCCAGCAGTTACTCGAGGGTGAACACTGAAGCTTTCTTT.

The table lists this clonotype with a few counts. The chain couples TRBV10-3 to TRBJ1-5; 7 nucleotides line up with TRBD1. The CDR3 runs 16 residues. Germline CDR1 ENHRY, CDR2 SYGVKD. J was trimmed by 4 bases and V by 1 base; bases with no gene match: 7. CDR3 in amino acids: CAISELGQLGNQPQHF. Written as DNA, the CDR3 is TGTGCCATCAGTGAGTTGGGACAGTTAGGGAATCAGCCCCAGCATTTT.

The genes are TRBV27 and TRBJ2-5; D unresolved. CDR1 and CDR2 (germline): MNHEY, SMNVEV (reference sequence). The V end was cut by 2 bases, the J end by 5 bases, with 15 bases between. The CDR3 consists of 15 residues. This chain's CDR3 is CASSLRPDLGETQYF. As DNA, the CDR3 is TGTGCCAGCAGTTTAAGGCCGGACCTCGGGGAGACCCAGTACTTC.

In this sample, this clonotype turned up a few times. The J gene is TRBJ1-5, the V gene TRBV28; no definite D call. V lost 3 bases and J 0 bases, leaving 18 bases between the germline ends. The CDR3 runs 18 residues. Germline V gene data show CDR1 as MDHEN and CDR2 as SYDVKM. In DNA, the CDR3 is TGTGCCAGCAGTTTCGGACCCTTTTCGACCGATAGCAATCAGCCCCAGCATTTT. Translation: CASSFGPFSTDSNQPQHF.

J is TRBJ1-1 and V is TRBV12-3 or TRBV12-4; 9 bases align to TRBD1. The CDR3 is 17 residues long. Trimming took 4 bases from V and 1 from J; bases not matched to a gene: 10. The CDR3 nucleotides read TGTGCCAGCAGTTCCGGACAGGGGAGGCCTCCGAACACTGAAGCTTTCTTT. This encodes CASSSGQGRPPNTEAFF.

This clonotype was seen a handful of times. CDR3 nucleotides: TGTGCCAGCAGCTCCGTCAAGACAGCAGGACAGCCCCAGCATTTT. It encodes CASSSVKTAGQPQHF. J is TRBJ1-5 and V is TRBV7-9, with D possibly matching TRBD1 (5 bases). The CDR3 is made up of 15 amino acids. V was cut by 4 bases and J by 7 bases, with 17 bases left in between. Per the germline V gene, CDR1 is SEHNR and CDR2 is FQNEAQ (reference sequence).

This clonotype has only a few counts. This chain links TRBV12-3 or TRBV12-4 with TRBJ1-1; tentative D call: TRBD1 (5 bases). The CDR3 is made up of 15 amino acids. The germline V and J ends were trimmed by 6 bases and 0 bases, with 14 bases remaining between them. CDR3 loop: CASSPGQLMNTEAFF. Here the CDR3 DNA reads TGTGCCAGCAGCCCGGGGCAACTTATGAACACTGAAGCTTTCTTT.

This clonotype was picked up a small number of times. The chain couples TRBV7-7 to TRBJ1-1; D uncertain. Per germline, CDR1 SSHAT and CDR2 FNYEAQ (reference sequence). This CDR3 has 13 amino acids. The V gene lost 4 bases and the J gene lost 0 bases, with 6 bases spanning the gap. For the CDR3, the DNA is TGTGCCAGCAGCTCCAACATGAACACTGAAGCTTTCTTT. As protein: CASSSNMNTEAFF.